The subject of this entry is one TCR beta chain. This sample is drawn from a study of cytotoxic CD8 clonotypes in ibrutinib-treated CLL. Looked up from germline, CDR1 is LNHDA and CDR2 is SQIVND (reference sequence). The CDR3 sequence is 16 residues long. The junction had 8 bases not matched to a gene; V was cut back by 3 bases and J by 6 bases. Measured with immunoSEQ multiplex PCR; TCRdb has only the in-frame clones, and not every one. Seen here are about 22,000 clones, nearly 80% observed once, and the top ten hold just under 9%. Sequencing was performed on PBMCs, taken before ibrutinib treatment. The V gene is TRBV19, the J gene TRBJ2-1, with 10 bases aligning to TRBD2. The receptor was derived from a human donor with chronic lymphocytic leukemia. CDR3 DNA: TGTGCCAGTAGTATTAGCTTGTCTAGCGGGAGCAATGAGCAGTTCTTC. Translation gives CASSISLSSGSNEQFF.